The TCR beta chain under discussion was sequenced for a study of CD8+CD57+ T cells in acquired aplastic anemia. Individuals selected for sequencing had exhibited CD8+CD57+ cell expansion on flow cytometry. The CDR3 runs to 15 residues. With V trimmed by 4 bases and J by 15 bases, 11 bases remained unmatched. Germline assignment: CDR1 MGHDK and CDR2 SYGVNS. CDR3 and TCR beta VDJ profiling relied on genomic DNA as the template. TCRdb re-called the reads through MiXCR, storing one row per CDR3 protein. The table shows approximately 180,000 distinct CDR3 sequences, with roughly 43% occurring only once. The sample comprised sorted CD4+, CD8+, or CD8+CD57+ T cells (not recorded which) from PBMCs. The TCR sequence derives from a human donor with aplastic anemia. J is TRBJ2-1 and V is TRBV25-1; the match to TRBD2 covers 14 bases. The CDR3 DNA is TGTGCCAGCAGTGGGGGACTAGCGGGAGTTGAGAAACCGTTCTTC. It codes for CASSGGLAGVEKPFF. Looking up the rest from reference TRBV25-1 and TRBJ2-1 gives the full variable domain: EADIYQTPRYLVIGTGKKITLECSQTMGHDKMYWYQQDPGMELHLIHYSYGVNSTEKGDLSSESTVSRIRTEHFPLTLESARPSHTSQYLCASSGGLAGVEKPFFGPGTRLTVL.